A single sample is the source of the 12 T cell receptor beta chains below, sequenced in a study of shared clonotypes between healthy human individuals. This table comes from immunoSEQ multiplex PCR, and its TCRdb copy is limited to in-frame clones, with some not included. Of about 710,000 clones in the sample, less than 80% were seen once. Sequenced material: memory CD4+ T cells sorted from blood. Subset of the sample: CD45RA-negative fraction. All receptors derive from a woman aged 30 to 39 in good health.

Only a few counts were recorded for this clone. This chain's CDR3 is CASRRDSNPYEQYF. The CDR3 DNA reads as TGTGCCAGCAGACGGGACTCGAATCCCTACGAGCAGTACTTC. V is TRBV2 and J is TRBJ2-7; TRBD2 is a possible D gene (6 bases). Trimming stripped 6 bases from V and 2 bases from J, with 14 bases between. The CDR3 runs to 14 residues. Germline CDR1 SNHLY, CDR2 FYNNEI. The full variable domain, with the rest looked up from reference TRBV2 and TRBJ2-7, is EPEVTQTPSHQVTQMGQEVILRCVPISNHLYFYWYRQILGQKVEFLVSFYNNEISEKSEIFDDQFSVERPDGSNFTLKIRSTKLEDSAMYFCASRRDSNPYEQYFGPGTRLTVT.

The chain uses TRBV10-2 and TRBJ2-7; TRBD1 agrees at 10 bases. The germline V gene encodes CDR1 WSHSY and CDR2 SAAADI. V gave up 4 bases and J gave up 4 bases; unmatched junction bases: 7. The CDR3 totals 15 residues. In nucleotides, the CDR3 is TGCGCCAGCAGTGGACGACAGGGGGCACAGTACGAGCAGTACTTC. This translates into CASSGRQGAQYEQYF.

This clone was counted only a few times. The chain joins TRBV6-1 to TRBJ1-2; maybe TRBD1 (6 bases). The V and J ends lost 7 bases and 3 bases respectively, with 18 bases between them. The V gene's germline CDR1 is MNHNS and CDR2 SASEGT. This CDR3 is built from 15 residues. The DNA for the CDR3 is TGTGCCAGCATGGGCGGGGGGGGGCTTGACTATGGCTACACCTTC. It encodes CASMGGGGLDYGYTF.

V usage is TRBV11-2 and J usage is TRBJ1-3; TRBD1 matches 8 bases. Germline V gene lookup returns CDR1 SGHAT and CDR2 FQNNGV. The CDR3 sequence is 14 residues long. After removal of 5 bases from V and 5 bases from J, the junction contained 5 bases not matched to a gene. The CDR3 nucleotides read TGTGCCAGCAGCGAACGACAGGGGAGAAACACCATATATTTT. Translation: CASSERQGRNTIYF.

A remark on this clone: The sample contains more than one DNA sequence encoding this CDR3. The V call is TRBV18, the J call TRBJ2-7, with a weak D call TRBD2 (5 bases). Germline assignment: CDR1 KGHSH and CDR2 LQKENI. The ends were cut back, 3 bases at V and 3 bases at J, with 6 bases in the middle. CDR3 length equals 12 residues. The CDR3 loop is CASSPTSYEQYF. In DNA, the CDR3 is TGTGCCAGCTCACCTACTAGCTACGAGCAGTACTTC.

The gene calls are TRBV28 and TRBJ2-3; 8 nucleotides align to TRBD2. J lost 1 base, V lost 6 bases, and 6 bases had no gene match. There are 15 residues in the CDR3. Germline assignment: CDR1 MDHEN and CDR2 SYDVKM. DNA of the CDR3: TGTGCCAGCAGCCCCTCGGGGGGGGGCACAGATACGCAGTATTTT. Translating it yields CASSPSGGGTDTQYF.

The J gene is TRBJ2-5, the V gene TRBV5-8; 9 bases map to TRBD1. The germline CDR1 and CDR2 sequences are SGHTS and YDEGEE. Germline trimming cut 0 bases from V and 0 bases from J; bases unmatched to any gene: 3. This CDR3 comprises 16 residues. CDR3 in DNA: TGTGCCAGCAGCTTGGGGACAGGGGAATACCAAGAGACCCAGTACTTC. Its protein product is CASSLGTGEYQETQYF.

The CDR3 DNA reads TGTGCCAGCAGTCAACAGGGGGCTTACACTGAAGCTTTCTTT. Residues: CASSQQGAYTEAFF. V gene TRBV7-9 combines with J gene TRBJ1-1; 9 bases align to TRBD1. This CDR3 is built from 14 residues. Germline lookup yields CDR1 SEHNR and CDR2 FQNEAQ (reference sequence). Germline trimming cut 6 bases from V and 3 bases from J; bases unmatched to any gene: 5.

The chain couples TRBV2 to TRBJ2-7, with 9 bases lining up with TRBD2. From germline, CDR1 is SNHLY and CDR2 FYNNEI. This CDR3 is built from 15 residues. With V trimmed by 9 bases and J by 4 bases, 13 bases remained unmatched. The DNA for the CDR3 is TGTGCCAGTAACAATCCGGGACTAGCACGGTACGAGCAGTACTTC. Encoded protein: CASNNPGLARYEQYF.

This clone appeared a single time. The chain has TRBV5-6 and TRBJ2-4; D perhaps matches TRBD2 (5 bases). Germline CDR1 SGHDT, CDR2 YYEEEE. Trimming shortened V by 1 base and J by 7 bases, and 6 bases separated the two germline ends. The CDR3 contains 12 residues. CDR3 coding DNA: TGTGCCAGCAGCTTGAGGGAGAACATTCAGTACTTC. Translation: CASSLRENIQYF.

The sample holds one count of this clone. The chain carries TRBV9 and TRBJ2-2; 9 positions agree with TRBD2. Per the germline V gene, CDR1 is SGDLS and CDR2 is YYNGEE. V was clipped by 0 bases and J by 1 base; unmatched bases: 7. The CDR3 is 18 residues long. The CDR3 loop reads CASSVVLGGRGNTGELFF. In nucleotides, the CDR3 is TGTGCCAGCAGCGTAGTTCTGGGCGGGAGGGGGAACACCGGGGAGCTGTTTTTT.

The rearrangement joins TRBV28 to TRBJ1-5, with D uncertain. Germline V gene data show CDR1 as MDHEN and CDR2 as SYDVKM. Trimming stripped 3 bases from V and 0 bases from J, with 12 bases between. This CDR3 is 16 amino acids long. Here the CDR3 DNA reads TGTGCCAGCAGTTTTTGGCGGAGTTATAGCAATCAGCCCCAGCATTTT. Its translation is CASSFWRSYSNQPQHF.